This T cell receptor beta chain was found in a study of CD8 T cells in Susac syndrome. Findings and limits, study-wide: TCR sequencing and HLA analysis covered a relatively small number of individuals.

This CDR3 comprises 17 residues. V gave up 0 bases and J gave up 2 bases, with 14 bases separating them. From germline, CDR1 is KGHSY and CDR2 FQNENV. Comment on this clonotype: Its antigen is as yet unknown.

The RNA input was 0.5 to 1 ug, and it was reverse transcribed with random hexamers. The method of amplification for TCR beta CDR3 was immunoSEQ multiplex PCR, covering 54 Vbeta and 13 Jbeta. MiXCR, run by TCRdb on the immunoSEQ multiplex PCR reads, gives a single entry per CDR3 protein. The top ten clones hold about 0.11% of a sample with a few hundred thousand distinct CDR3 sequences, roughly 81% of them seen once. TCR beta sequencing was performed on blood CD8+ and CD4+ T cells. Multiple sclerosis controls were treatment-naive patients with stable or active relapsing-remitting disease. This receptor was taken from a human donor with multiple sclerosis. J is TRBJ1-5 and V is TRBV16; D might be TRBD1 (6 bases). The sequenced sample consisted of CD8+ T cells from PBMCs. For the CDR3, the DNA is TGTGCCAGCAGCCAATCTAGGGGGACGAGGGGCAATCAGCCCCAGCATTTT. Its translation: CASSQSRGTRGNQPQHF.